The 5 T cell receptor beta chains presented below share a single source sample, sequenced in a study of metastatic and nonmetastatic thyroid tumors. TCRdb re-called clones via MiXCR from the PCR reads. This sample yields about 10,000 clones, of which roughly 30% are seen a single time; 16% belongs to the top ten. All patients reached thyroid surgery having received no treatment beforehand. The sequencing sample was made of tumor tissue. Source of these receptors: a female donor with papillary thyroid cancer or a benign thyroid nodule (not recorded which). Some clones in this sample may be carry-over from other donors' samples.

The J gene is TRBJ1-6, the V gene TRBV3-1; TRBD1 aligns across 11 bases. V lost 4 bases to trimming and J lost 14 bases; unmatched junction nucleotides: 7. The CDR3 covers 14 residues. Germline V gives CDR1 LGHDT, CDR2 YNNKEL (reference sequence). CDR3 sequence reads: CASSPGQGASSLHF. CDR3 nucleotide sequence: TGTGCCAGCAGCCCCGGACAGGGGGCATCATCCCTCCACTTT.

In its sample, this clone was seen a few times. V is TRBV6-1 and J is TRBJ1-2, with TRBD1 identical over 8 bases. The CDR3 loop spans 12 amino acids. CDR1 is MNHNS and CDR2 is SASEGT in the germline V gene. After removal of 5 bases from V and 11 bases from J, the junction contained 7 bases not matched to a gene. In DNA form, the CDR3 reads TGTGCCAGCAGTCCCGGACAGGGCAGGTACACCTTC. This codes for CASSPGQGRYTF.

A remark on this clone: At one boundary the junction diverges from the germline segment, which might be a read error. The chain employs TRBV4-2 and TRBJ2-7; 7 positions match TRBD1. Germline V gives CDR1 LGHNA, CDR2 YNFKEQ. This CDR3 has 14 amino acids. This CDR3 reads CAISQDQGQYDQYF. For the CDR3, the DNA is TGTGCCATCAGCCAAGACCAGGGACAGTACGATCAGTACTTC.

Here the CDR3 reads CASSLATALGEKLFF. The DNA of the CDR3 is TGCGCCAGCAGCTTGGCAACAGCCTTAGGGGAAAAACTGTTTTTT. This chain connects TRBV5-1 to TRBJ1-4; D is unresolved. Trimming removed 0 bases at V and 8 bases at J, with 14 bases between. The CDR3 covers 15 residues. From germline, CDR1 is SGHRS and CDR2 YFSETQ.

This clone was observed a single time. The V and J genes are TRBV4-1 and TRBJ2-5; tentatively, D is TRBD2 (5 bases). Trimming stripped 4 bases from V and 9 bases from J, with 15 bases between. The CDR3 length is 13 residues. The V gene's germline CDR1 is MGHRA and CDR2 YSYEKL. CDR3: CASSPLTGSAQYF. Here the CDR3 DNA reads TGCGCCAGCAGCCCCTTAACTGGGAGCGCCCAGTACTTC.